Following are 32 T cell receptor beta chains from one sample sequenced in a study of CD8+ T cells in alopecia areata. Extraction of RNA preceded its reverse transcription into cDNA, which served as the sequencing template. The repertoire was sequenced with immunoSEQ multiplex PCR; TCRdb's copy has only in-frame clones and lacks some. There are some 200,000 clones in the sample; roughly 50% occur only once, and over 10% lies in the top ten. Treatment of the sample: oral pan-JAK inhibitor, 5-10 mg twice daily. The sequencing here drew on CD8+ T cells sorted from blood, taken at week 24, from a patient treated with tofacitinib. Receptors were obtained from a human donor with alopecia areata.

V and J are TRBV27 and TRBJ2-7, with 11 bases matching TRBD2. Germline CDR1 MNHEY, CDR2 SMNVEV (reference sequence). This CDR3 contains 15 residues. The V gene end was trimmed by 3 bases and the J gene end by 4 bases; junction bases not matched to a gene: 5. CDR3 sequence: CASSLIAGGWYEQYF. The CDR3 region has the DNA TGTGCCAGCAGTTTGATAGCGGGGGGGTGGTACGAGCAGTACTTC.

The chain uses TRBV7-9 and TRBJ2-3; unclear D gene. V lost 5 bases and J lost 4, with 13 bases in between. The CDR3 is 14 residues long. Germline V gene sequence: CDR1 SEHNR, CDR2 FQNEAQ (reference sequence). Written as DNA, the CDR3 is TGTGCCAGCAGCACTACAGCGTTTGCAGATACGCAGTATTTT. Encoded protein: CASSTTAFADTQYF.

This chain joins TRBV30 and TRBJ2-1; D is unresolved. This CDR3 region has 11 residues. Between the trimmed V and J ends, which lost 0 bases and 10 bases, there was a span of 7 bases. Germline lookup yields CDR1 GTSNPN and CDR2 SVGIG (reference sequence). DNA for the CDR3: TGTGCCTGGAGTGTACTGCGGGAGCAGTTCTTC. The encoded protein is CAWSVLREQFF.

This clone is termed medium-sized. V is TRBV30 and J is TRBJ2-1, with a possible D match to TRBD1 (6 bases). CDR3 length: 14 residues. V lost 2 bases, J lost 7 bases, and 15 bases lay in between. The germline CDR1 and CDR2 sequences are GTSNPN and SVGIG (reference sequence). In DNA, the CDR3 is TGTGCCTGGAGTCCTGAGACAGGAATTAATGAGCAGTTCTTC. Its protein product is CAWSPETGINEQFF.

V and J are TRBV9 and TRBJ1-5; D is undetermined. Germline V gene sequence: CDR1 SGDLS, CDR2 YYNGEE. The CDR3 covers 14 residues. The V end lost 0 bases, the J end lost 5 bases, and 9 bases lay between the germline ends. The CDR3 bases are TGTGCCAGCAGCGTAGGCTCTTTTGATCAGCCCCAGCATTTT. Its protein is CASSVGSFDQPQHF. Full variable domain (missing parts from reference TRBV9 and TRBJ1-5): DSGVTQTPKHLITATGQRVTLRCSPRSGDLSVYWYQQSLDQGLQFLIQYYNGEERAKGNILERFSAQQFPDLHSELNLSSLELGDSALYFCASSVGSFDQPQHFGDGTRLSIL.

This clone has just one count. The V and J genes are TRBV2 and TRBJ2-1, with TRBD2 matching over 7 bases. The ends lost 8 bases at V and 3 bases at J; junction bases unmatched: 13. Germline V gene data show CDR1 as SNHLY and CDR2 as FYNNEI. This CDR3 is 16 amino acids long. The CDR3 sequence is CASGGDYRNLYNEQFF. CDR3 bases: TGTGCCAGCGGGGGGGACTACCGCAACCTCTACAATGAGCAGTTCTTC.

The table lists this clone with a few counts. Other DNA sequences in this sample translate to the same CDR3. The chain has TRBV30 and TRBJ2-7; 11 nucleotides match TRBD1. Germline V gene data show CDR1 as GTSNPN and CDR2 as SVGIG (reference sequence). The CDR3 runs to 14 residues. Losses at the gene ends were 2 bases for V and 3 bases for J; bases not matched to a gene: 3. DNA of the CDR3: TGTGCCTGGAGTCCCGGGACAGGGGGCTACGAGCAGTACTTC. This sequence encodes CAWSPGTGGYEQYF. The complete variable domain, with remaining parts taken from reference TRBV30 and TRBJ2-7, reads SQTIHQWPATLVQPVGSPLSLECTVEGTSNPNLYWYRQAAGRGLQLLFYSVGIGQISSEVPQNLSASRPQDRQFILSSKKLLLSDSGFYLCAWSPGTGGYEQYFGPGTRLTVT.

The chain has TRBV30 and TRBJ1-2; 7 bases map to TRBD1. The CDR3 is made up of 13 amino acids. V shed 3 bases, J shed 3 bases, and the junction held 4 bases outside the gene matches. Germline assignment: CDR1 GTSNPN and CDR2 SVGIG (reference sequence). The CDR3 reads CAWSLGQYYGYTF. CDR3 nucleotides: TGTGCCTGGAGCTTGGGACAGTACTATGGCTACACCTTC.

In DNA form, the CDR3 reads TGTGCCAGCGGTAGCGGGCCCCGAGTGGAGCAGTTCTTC. Amino acids: CASGSGPRVEQFF. V is TRBV2 and J is TRBJ2-1; 7 nucleotides match TRBD2. The CDR3 is 13 amino acids. From germline, CDR1 is SNHLY and CDR2 FYNNEI. The V and J ends lost 8 bases and 10 bases, in that order; junction bases with no gene match: 11. Full variable domain (missing parts from reference TRBV2 and TRBJ2-1): EPEVTQTPSHQVTQMGQEVILRCVPISNHLYFYWYRQILGQKVEFLVSFYNNEISEKSEIFDDQFSVERPDGSNFTLKIRSTKLEDSAMYFCASGSGPRVEQFFGPGTRLTVL.

The table lists this clone with a few counts. The chain couples TRBV7-2 to TRBJ2-5; a possible D gene is TRBD2 (5 bases). Trimming left V 3 bases short and J 3 bases short, with 8 bases between. The germline CDR1 and CDR2 sequences are SGHTA and FQGNSA. The CDR3 totals 13 residues. This CDR3 reads CASSFDYKETQYF. The CDR3 DNA sequence: TGTGCCAGCAGCTTTGACTATAAAGAGACCCAGTACTTC.

J is TRBJ1-1 and V is TRBV20-1; D gene unclear. This CDR3 has 11 amino acids. Trimming cost V 5 bases and J 0 bases, with 4 bases left between them. Germline V CDR1 and CDR2: DFQATT, SNEGSKA (reference sequence). CDR3 sequence: CSAELNTEAFF. As DNA, the CDR3 is TGCAGTGCTGAGCTGAACACTGAAGCTTTCTTT.

As concerns this clone: Other nucleotide sequences in the sample specify the same CDR3. The rearrangement uses TRBV15 and TRBJ2-3; the match to TRBD1 covers 10 bases. V trimming: 5 bases; J trimming: 2 bases; junction bases outside the gene matches: 7. Per germline, CDR1 LNHNV and CDR2 YYDKDF (reference sequence). The CDR3 totals 16 residues. The CDR3 bases are TGTGCCACCAGCCTCCGGGACAGGGGACCCACAGATACGCAGTATTTT. Its protein is CATSLRDRGPTDTQYF.

This chain connects TRBV5-1 to TRBJ1-1; maybe TRBD1 (5 bases). The V gene lost 4 bases and the J gene lost 3 bases, with 10 bases spanning the gap. CDR1 is SGHRS, CDR2 YFSETQ, per germline. The CDR3 consists of 13 residues. CDR3 region: CASSLWGDTEAFF. CDR3 DNA sequence: TGCGCCAGCAGCCTCTGGGGGGACACTGAAGCTTTCTTT.

J is TRBJ2-1 and V is TRBV7-3; the D call may be TRBD1 or TRBD2 (6 bases each). Germline assignment: CDR1 SGHTA and CDR2 FQGTGA. The CDR3 totals 12 residues. The germline V and J ends were trimmed by 5 bases and 9 bases, with 11 bases remaining between them. The CDR3 reads CASSLGGGEQFF. In DNA, the CDR3 is TGTGCCAGCAGCCTAGGGGGAGGTGAGCAGTTCTTC.

The J gene is TRBJ1-2, the V gene TRBV9; 10 bases line up with TRBD1. This CDR3 spans 15 amino acids. Germline V gene sequence: CDR1 SGDLS, CDR2 YYNGEE. J lost 8 bases, V lost 6 bases, and 13 bases had no gene match. CDR3: CASTSRSGTGVGYTF. In DNA, the CDR3 is TGTGCCAGCACGAGTAGGTCCGGGACAGGGGTCGGCTACACCTTC. The full variable domain, rest sourced from reference TRBV9 and TRBJ1-2, is DSGVTQTPKHLITATGQRVTLRCSPRSGDLSVYWYQQSLDQGLQFLIQYYNGEERAKGNILERFSAQQFPDLHSELNLSSLELGDSALYFCASTSRSGTGVGYTFGSGTRLTVV.

The CDR3 nucleotides are TGCGCCAGCAGCTTTAGCGGGGTTGTCCAAGAGACCCAGTACTTC. Its translation: CASSFSGVVQETQYF. The chain employs TRBV5-1 and TRBJ2-5, with 8 nucleotides matching TRBD2. After removal of 2 bases from V and 1 base from J, the junction contained 4 bases not matched to a gene. CDR3 length: 15 amino acids. The germline CDR1 and CDR2 sequences are SGHRS and YFSETQ.

This sequence joins TRBV29-1 and TRBJ2-2; D gene ambiguous. The CDR3 runs 12 residues. Germline CDR1 reads SQVTM; CDR2 reads ANQGSEA. The V gene lost 0 bases and the J gene lost 6 bases, with 5 bases spanning the gap. CDR3 residues: CSVEELAGELFF. The CDR3 DNA reads as TGCAGCGTTGAAGAGTTGGCCGGGGAGCTGTTTTTT.

This chain connects TRBV6-5 to TRBJ2-6; 7 nucleotides line up with TRBD1. After removal of 6 bases from V and 4 bases from J, the junction contained 6 bases not matched to a gene. The CDR3 spans 15 residues. The germline V gene has CDR1 MNHEY and CDR2 SVGAGI. This CDR3 reads CASREGANGANVLTF. In DNA, the CDR3 is TGTGCCAGCAGAGAGGGGGCGAACGGGGCCAACGTCCTGACTTTC.

This clone was detected only once. This rearrangement joins TRBV29-1 to TRBJ2-3; the match to TRBD2 covers 11 bases. V lost 1 base, J lost 2 bases, and 2 bases stayed unmatched. The germline gives CDR1 SQVTM, CDR2 ANQGSEA. The length of the CDR3 is 15 residues. The CDR3 region has the DNA TGCAGCGTTGAAGGTAGCGGGGGGGACACAGATACGCAGTATTTT. Protein: CSVEGSGGDTDTQYF.

V gene TRBV7-2 combines with J gene TRBJ1-1, with a weak D call TRBD1 (5 bases). Trimming pared 3 bases from V and 3 bases from J, leaving 23 bases between. The V gene's germline CDR1 is SGHTA and CDR2 FQGNSA. This CDR3 is built from 18 residues. The CDR3 DNA reads TGTGCCAGCAGCTTGACTGTGACGGGACTCGGTACAGACACTGAAGCTTTCTTT. Amino acids: CASSLTVTGLGTDTEAFF.

This clone showed up just a few times. One junction end does not reproduce the germline sequence, and a read error may be involved. The gene calls are TRBV4-1 and TRBJ2-7; 10 positions match TRBD2. Germline CDR1 MGHRA, CDR2 YSYEKL. CDR3 length equals 13 residues. The CDR3 DNA reads as TGCGCCAGCAGCCAAGGGTCTAGCGGGGGCCCAGAGTTC. This encodes CASSQGSSGGPEF.

The chain carries TRBV27 and TRBJ2-7; D is unresolved. CDR1 is MNHEY, CDR2 SMNVEV, per germline (reference sequence). V was trimmed by 11 bases and J by 2 bases, leaving 7 bases between them. The CDR3 loop spans 10 amino acids. The DNA of the CDR3 is TGTGCCGCCGGAACCTACGAGCAGTACTTC. Encoded protein: CAAGTYEQYF.

This clone appeared once. J is TRBJ2-7 and V is TRBV5-6; 7 bases map to TRBD2. The CDR3 spans 14 residues. CDR1 is SGHDT and CDR2 is YYEEEE in the germline V gene. J was trimmed by 0 bases and V by 2 bases; bases with no gene match: 2. The CDR3 coding sequence is TGTGCCAGCAGCTTCGGGGGGATCTCCTACGAGCAGTACTTC. Protein sequence: CASSFGGISYEQYF.

In its sample, this clone was seen once. This chain joins TRBV30 and TRBJ2-6, with D unclear. The CDR3 contains 13 residues. CDR1 is GTSNPN, CDR2 SVGIG, per germline (reference sequence). V lost 4 bases and J 2 bases, leaving 6 bases between the germline ends. The DNA of the CDR3 is TGTGCCTGGATTGGTGCTGGGGCCAACGTCCTGACTTTC. This encodes CAWIGAGANVLTF.

This chain connects TRBV5-1 to TRBJ1-2; 8 positions match TRBD1. The germline V gene has CDR1 SGHRS and CDR2 YFSETQ. There are 14 residues in the CDR3. Germline trimming cut 3 bases from V and 6 bases from J; bases unmatched to any gene: 7. The chain's CDR3 is CASSWTGSNDGYTF. The CDR3 DNA reads as TGCGCCAGCAGCTGGACAGGGTCAAATGATGGCTACACCTTC. Drawing the rest from reference TRBV5-1 and TRBJ1-2, the complete variable domain is KAGVTQTPRYLIKTRGQQVTLSCSPISGHRSVSWYQQTPGQGLQFLFEYFSETQRNKGNFPGRFSGRQFSNSRSEMNVSTLELGDSALYLCASSWTGSNDGYTFGSGTRLTVV.

The rearrangement uses TRBV11-2 and TRBJ2-2; 13 nucleotides match TRBD2. Germline CDR1 and CDR2: SGHAT and FQNNGV. Unmatched junction bases numbered 2, after V lost 1 base and J lost 9 bases. The CDR3 length is 15 residues. In nucleotides, the CDR3 is TGTGCCAGCAGCTTAGGGACTAGCGGGGGTTGGGAGCTGTTTTTT. It codes for CASSLGTSGGWELFF. The full variable domain, with the rest looked up from reference TRBV11-2 and TRBJ2-2, is EAGVAQSPRYKIIEKRQSVAFWCNPISGHATLYWYQQILGQGPKLLIQFQNNGVVDDSQLPKDRFSAERLKGVDSTLKIQPAKLEDSAVYLCASSLGTSGGWELFFGEGSRLTVL.

The rearrangement joins TRBV27 to TRBJ2-3, with TRBD2 identical over 9 bases. Germline V lookup: CDR1 MNHEY, CDR2 SMNVEV (reference sequence). This CDR3 is 15 amino acids long. Losses at the gene ends were 10 bases for V and 0 bases for J; bases not matched to a gene: 8. The CDR3 reads CATQRGDSSTDTQYF. In DNA form, the CDR3 reads TGTGCCACCCAGCGGGGGGACTCTAGCACAGATACGCAGTATTTT.

The V gene is TRBV30, the J gene TRBJ2-4; D gene ambiguous. The V and J ends lost 1 base and 0 bases respectively, with 10 bases between them. The CDR3 spans 15 residues. Germline V gene lookup returns CDR1 GTSNPN and CDR2 SVGIG (reference sequence). CDR3 in amino acids: CAWSEDGVAKNIQYF. In DNA form, the CDR3 reads TGTGCCTGGAGTGAGGATGGCGTAGCCAAAAACATTCAGTACTTC.

V and J are TRBV5-1 and TRBJ1-1; 7 positions match TRBD1. V dropped 4 bases and J dropped 4; count of bases not matched to a gene: 7. This CDR3 contains 14 residues. The germline V gene has CDR1 SGHRS and CDR2 YFSETQ. The chain's CDR3 is CASSSSGGVTEAFF. Written as DNA, the CDR3 is TGCGCCAGCAGCAGCTCAGGGGGGGTCACTGAAGCTTTCTTT.

V is TRBV6-5 and J is TRBJ2-6; D is ambiguous. V was shortened by 4 bases and J by 0 bases, with 4 bases between the two germline ends. Germline CDR1 is MNHEY and CDR2 is SVGAGI. This CDR3 has 14 residues. CDR3 region: CASSWNSGANVLTF. In nucleotides, the CDR3 is TGTGCCAGCAGTTGGAACTCTGGGGCCAACGTCCTGACTTTC.

The rearrangement joins TRBV11-2 to TRBJ2-2, with D possibly being TRBD1 or TRBD2 (6 bases each). The germline V and J ends were trimmed by 4 bases and 4 bases, with 19 bases remaining between them. The germline gives CDR1 SGHAT, CDR2 FQNNGV. The CDR3 length is 17 residues. CDR3 coding DNA: TGTGCCAGCAGCTACCCCGGATGGGGGGCGGGCACCGGGGAGCTGTTTTTT. As protein: CASSYPGWGAGTGELFF.

This sequence joins TRBV19 and TRBJ2-7; D ambiguous. Germline CDR1 reads LNHDA; CDR2 reads SQIVND (reference sequence). Between the trimmed V and J ends, which lost 4 bases and 4 bases, there was a span of 11 bases. This CDR3 contains 13 residues. The CDR3 sequence is CASSKGSSYEQYF. The DNA for the CDR3 is TGTGCCAGTAGTAAGGGAAGTTCATACGAGCAGTACTTC. The complete variable domain, with remaining parts taken from reference TRBV19 and TRBJ2-7, reads DGGITQSPKYLFRKEGQNVTLSCEQNLNHDAMYWYRQDPGQGLRLIYYSQIVNDFQKGDIAEGYSVSREKKESFPLTVTSAQKNPTAFYLCASSKGSSYEQYFGPGTRLTVT.